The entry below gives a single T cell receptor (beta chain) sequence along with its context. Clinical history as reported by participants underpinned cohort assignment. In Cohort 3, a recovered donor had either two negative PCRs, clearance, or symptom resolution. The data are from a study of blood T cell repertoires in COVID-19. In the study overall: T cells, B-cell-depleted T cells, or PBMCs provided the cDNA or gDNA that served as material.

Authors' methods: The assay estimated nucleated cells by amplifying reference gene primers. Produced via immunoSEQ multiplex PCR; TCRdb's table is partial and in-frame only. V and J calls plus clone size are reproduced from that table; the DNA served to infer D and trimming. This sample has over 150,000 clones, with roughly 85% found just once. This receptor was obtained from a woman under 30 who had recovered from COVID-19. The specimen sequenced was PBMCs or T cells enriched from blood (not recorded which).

The chain's CDR3 is CASSHNQGPNQPQHF. The DNA for the CDR3 is TGCGCCAGCAGCCACAATCAGGGGCCCAATCAGCCCCAGCATTTT. This rearrangement joins TRBV4-1 to TRBJ1-5, with a tentative D call TRBD1 (6 bases). Per the germline V gene, CDR1 is MGHRA and CDR2 is YSYEKL. This CDR3 region has 15 residues. V was cut by 3 bases and J by 3 bases, with 12 bases left in between.